The 15 T cell receptor beta chains reported below all come from one sample, sequenced in a study of blood T cell repertoires in COVID-19. Generated by immunoSEQ multiplex PCR, the TCRdb table keeps only in-frame clones and is missing some. The data hold fewer than 200,000 clones, with 77% observed a single time. The material sequenced was peripheral blood. The receptors here all came from a man aged 70-80 years with acute or convalescent COVID-19.

The CDR3 nucleotides read TGTGCCAGCAGCGTAGGGGGAGCGACGACAGGGAAGGATGGCTACACCTTC. Its translation is CASSVGGATTGKDGYTF. The rearrangement joins TRBV9 to TRBJ1-2; 7 nucleotides agree with TRBD1. This CDR3 is built from 17 residues. Germline trimming cut 0 bases from V and 6 bases from J; bases unmatched to any gene: 14. Germline V gives CDR1 SGDLS, CDR2 YYNGEE.

The V and J genes are TRBV19 and TRBJ1-6, with D uncertain. This CDR3 has 11 amino acids. Germline-derived CDR1 and CDR2 are LNHDA and SQIVND (reference sequence). The ends were cut back, 4 bases at V and 9 bases at J, with 4 bases in the middle. DNA of the CDR3: TGTGCCAGTAGTAGAGGTTCACCCCTCCACTTT. This codes for CASSRGSPLHF.

This clone was found a few times. The gene calls are TRBV14 and TRBJ2-7; 7 bases are a match to TRBD1. Germline CDR1 and CDR2: SGHDN and FVKESK. V lost 2 bases, J lost 3 bases, and 25 bases stayed unmatched. This CDR3 has 21 amino acids. In DNA form, the CDR3 reads TGTGCCAGCAGCCAAACTTCAGCCGGGACAGCCGACTCAAGGTCTTTCTACGAGCAGTACTTC. Residues: CASSQTSAGTADSRSFYEQYF. Combining the CDR3 with reference TRBV14 and TRBJ2-7 gives the whole variable domain EAGVTQFPSHSVIEKGQTVTLRCDPISGHDNLYWYRRVMGKEIKFLLHFVKESKQDESGMPNNRFLAERTGGTYSTLKVQPAELEDSGVYFCASSQTSAGTADSRSFYEQYFGPGTRLTVT.

The chain employs TRBV15 and TRBJ1-5; D not certain. With 0 bases removed from V and 0 bases from J, the gap between germline ends came to 12 bases. The CDR3 covers 17 residues. Germline V gene lookup returns CDR1 LNHNV and CDR2 YYDKDF (reference sequence). CDR3 DNA sequence: TGTGCCACCAGCAGAGATCCGTGGGGAGGTAGCAATCAGCCCCAGCATTTT. It codes for CATSRDPWGGSNQPQHF.

The V call is TRBV4-1, the J call TRBJ2-1; 10 positions match TRBD2. Losses at the gene ends were 3 bases for V and 5 bases for J; bases not matched to a gene: 13. Germline-derived CDR1 and CDR2 are MGHRA and YSYEKL. This CDR3 is 18 amino acids long. The CDR3 sequence is CASSHSSGGLLFHNEQFF. Here the CDR3 DNA reads TGCGCCAGCAGCCACTCTAGCGGGGGACTGCTCTTCCACAATGAGCAGTTCTTC.

The chain uses TRBV13 and TRBJ2-5, with 7 bases fitting TRBD1. CDR3 length equals 14 residues. From germline, CDR1 is PRHDT and CDR2 FYEKMQ (reference sequence). Trimming removed 4 bases from V and 3 bases from J; junction bases left unmatched: 5. The CDR3 protein is CASSSRGTEETQYF. CDR3 bases: TGTGCCAGCAGCTCCCGAGGGACAGAAGAGACCCAGTACTTC.

There are a few counts of this clone. The rearrangement uses TRBV3-1 (or the pseudogene TRBV3-2) and TRBJ2-7; 8 nucleotides align to TRBD2. Per the germline V gene, CDR1 is LGHDT and CDR2 is YNNKEL (reference sequence). V was pared by 4 bases and J by 3 bases, with 8 bases of the junction left unmatched. CDR3 size: 15 residues. CDR3 sequence reads: CASSPEGLAVYEQYF. The CDR3 coding sequence is TGTGCCAGCAGCCCAGAAGGACTAGCAGTCTACGAGCAGTACTTC.

There are a few counts of this clone. The rearrangement links TRBV5-4 to TRBJ2-5; weak D call: TRBD1 (5 bases). The CDR3 consists of 13 residues. Trimming removed 4 bases at V and 2 bases at J, with 9 bases between. Looked up from germline, CDR1 is SGHNT and CDR2 is YYREEE (reference sequence). Written as DNA, the CDR3 is TGTGCCAGCAGCGCCAGGGCTCAAGAGACCCAGTACTTC. Residues: CASSARAQETQYF.

The genes are TRBV28 and TRBJ1-1, with D hard to call. The germline V and J ends were trimmed by 6 bases and 0 bases, with 8 bases remaining between them. The CDR3 sequence is 13 residues long. Per germline, CDR1 MDHEN and CDR2 SYDVKM. CDR3 DNA sequence: TGTGCCAGCAGCCGTACACTGAACACTGAAGCTTTCTTT. Protein: CASSRTLNTEAFF. Filled out from reference TRBV28 and TRBJ1-1, the complete variable domain reads DVKVTQSSRYLVKRTGEKVFLECVQDMDHENMFWYRQDPGLGLRLIYFSYDVKMKEKGDIPEGYSVSREKKERFSLILESASTNQTSMYLCASSRTLNTEAFFGQGTRLTVV.

DNA of the CDR3: TGTGCCAGCAGCAGGTGGGGGACAGGGGTGAAAGGAAACACCATATATTTT. This codes for CASSRWGTGVKGNTIYF. This chain links TRBV21-1 with TRBJ1-3; TRBD1, the D gene given by the table, was not confirmed from the DNA. TRBV21-1 counts as a pseudogene. The CDR3 covers 17 residues.

The chain links TRBV7-6 to TRBJ1-5; D ambiguous. V lost 8 bases, J lost 0 bases, and 17 bases lay in between. Germline CDR1 is SGHVS and CDR2 is FNYEAQ. The length of the CDR3 is 16 residues. The CDR3 reads CASSEKPSYSNQPQHF. The CDR3 DNA reads TGTGCCAGCTCGGAGAAGCCATCTTATAGCAATCAGCCCCAGCATTTT.

The chain is built from TRBV5-1 and TRBJ2-3, with 7 bases lining up with TRBD1. The length of the CDR3 is 15 residues. Unmatched junction bases numbered 10, after V lost 5 bases and J lost 4 bases. The germline V gene has CDR1 SGHRS and CDR2 YFSETQ. The CDR3 coding sequence is TGCGCCAGCAGTCTGGCAGGGGGTGGTGCAGATACGCAGTATTTT. Translation gives CASSLAGGGADTQYF.

Turning to this clone: Other DNA sequences in this specimen translate into the identical CDR3. This rearrangement joins TRBV19 to TRBJ1-1; 11 bases are a match to TRBD1. The CDR3 length is 14 residues. V lost 1 base and J lost 6; bases outside the gene matches: 1. The germline CDR1 and CDR2 sequences are LNHDA and SQIVND (reference sequence). This CDR3 reads CASSIGDRGSEAFF. The CDR3 nucleotides read TGTGCCAGTAGTATAGGGGACAGGGGGTCTGAAGCTTTCTTT.

The chain uses TRBV5-1 and TRBJ1-4; D unclear. V was clipped by 6 bases and J by 2 bases, with 2 bases between them. In germline, CDR1 is SGHRS, CDR2 YFSETQ. The CDR3 consists of 11 residues. The CDR3 DNA follows: TGCGCCAGCACGACTAATGAAAAACTGTTTTTT. Translation gives CASTTNEKLFF. Full variable domain (outside the CDR3, taken from reference TRBV5-1 and TRBJ1-4): KAGVTQTPRYLIKTRGQQVTLSCSPISGHRSVSWYQQTPGQGLQFLFEYFSETQRNKGNFPGRFSGRQFSNSRSEMNVSTLELGDSALYLCASTTNEKLFFGSGTQLSVL.

J is TRBJ1-1 and V is TRBV12-3 or TRBV12-4, with D hard to call. Trimming took off 3 bases at V and 5 bases at J, with 10 bases between the two ends. This CDR3 is 13 amino acids long. The CDR3 DNA sequence: TGTGCCAGCAGTTTTGGGTCTAGGACTGAAGCTTTCTTT. This encodes CASSFGSRTEAFF.